This TCR beta chain originates from a study of blood T cell repertoires in COVID-19. About the research overall: Acute and convalescent COVID-19 specimens originated in the United States, Italy and Spain.

Assay used: immunoSEQ multiplex PCR; TCRdb lists only in-frame clones, some missing. This sample has approximately 100,000 clones, with approximately 86% found just once. CDR1 and CDR2 (germline): MDHEN, SYDVKM. This CDR3 contains 14 residues. V was clipped by 3 bases and J by 4 bases, with 12 bases between them. This sequence was found in a human donor in a cohort sampled during active COVID-19. Specimen: peripheral blood. The chain recombines TRBV28 with TRBJ1-2, with D maybe TRBD1 (6 bases). CDR3: CASSFPQGTYGYTF. The CDR3, as DNA: TGTGCCAGCAGTTTTCCCCAGGGGACCTATGGCTACACCTTC.